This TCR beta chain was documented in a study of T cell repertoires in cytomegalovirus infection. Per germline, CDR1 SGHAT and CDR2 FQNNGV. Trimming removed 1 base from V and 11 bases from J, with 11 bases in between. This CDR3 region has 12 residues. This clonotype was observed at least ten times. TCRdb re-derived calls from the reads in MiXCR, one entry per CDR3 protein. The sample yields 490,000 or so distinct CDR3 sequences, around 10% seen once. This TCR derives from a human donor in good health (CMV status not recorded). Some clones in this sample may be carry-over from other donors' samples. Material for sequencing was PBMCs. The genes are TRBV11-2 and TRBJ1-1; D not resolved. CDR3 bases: TGTGCCAGCAGCTTAGTATTTGGCGCGGCTTTCTTT. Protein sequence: CASSLVFGAAFF.